This T cell receptor beta chain was sequenced during a study of monozygotic twins with inflammatory bowel disease. Points from the study as a whole: IBD patients had lower TCRbeta diversity (inverse Simpson) than healthy co-twins.

For this clonotype: The target antigen is unknown.

CDR1 and CDR2 from the germline V gene are WSHSY and SAAADI. The CDR3 is 13 amino acids. TCRdb re-called the 5' RACE reads, yielding one record per CDR3 amino acid sequence without DNA. This sample's table has 170,000 or so distinct CDR3 sequences. The origin of this receptor is a human donor with ulcerative colitis or Crohn's disease, or a healthy co-twin of an affected twin (not recorded which). The rearrangement uses TRBV10-2 and TRBJ2-5; TCRdb returns TRBD2, unconfirmable since there is no DNA. Sequencing was carried out using blood. The CDR3 sequence: CASSQTSAETQYF.